A single sample is the source of the 5 T cell receptor beta chains below, sequenced in a study of CD8 T cells in ankylosing spondylitis. TCRdb processed the 5' RACE reads anew with MiXCR; each CDR3 protein has one entry. The data show 200,000 to 250,000 distinct CDR3 sequences, around 25% seen once. The sequenced material came from blood, either unsorted or a sorted T cell fraction (not recorded which). These receptors were collected from a male donor with ankylosing spondylitis or in good health (not recorded which).

At least ten counts were recorded for this clonotype. This sequence joins TRBV20-1 and TRBJ2-7, with D uncertain. In germline, CDR1 is DFQATT, CDR2 SNEGSKA (reference sequence). The ends were cut back, 0 bases at V and 3 bases at J, with 15 bases in the middle. The CDR3 has 15 residues. CDR3 DNA sequence: TGCAGTGCTAGAGATCAAGGAGAAGGGCTCTACGAGCAGTACTTC. Its protein is CSARDQGEGLYEQYF.

This clonotype has at least ten counts. This rearrangement joins TRBV7-2 to TRBJ2-7; tentative D call: TRBD2 (6 bases). The germline V gene encodes CDR1 SGHTA and CDR2 FQGNSA. The CDR3 has 14 amino acids. Trimming pared 3 bases from V and 0 bases from J, leaving 9 bases between. CDR3 amino acids: CASSLGGVSYEQYF. The CDR3 DNA reads TGTGCCAGCAGCTTGGGGGGTGTCTCCTACGAGCAGTACTTC.

This sequence joins TRBV29-1 and TRBJ2-5; D perhaps matches TRBD2 (5 bases). V was shortened by 4 bases and J by 5 bases, with 11 bases between the two germline ends. The V gene's germline CDR1 is SQVTM and CDR2 ANQGSEA. This CDR3 has 12 residues. The CDR3 region is CSVASPGETQYF. For the CDR3, the DNA is TGCAGCGTTGCCAGTCCGGGGGAGACCCAGTACTTC. Full variable domain (remainder filled in from reference TRBV29-1 and TRBJ2-5): SAVISQKPSRDICQRGTSLTIQCQVDSQVTMMFWYRQQPGQSLTLIATANQGSEATYESGFVIDKFPISRPNLTFSTLTVSNMSPEDSSIYLCSVASPGETQYFGPGTRLLVL.

This clonotype occurred a few times. CDR3 amino acids: CSATWRSNTGELFF. The CDR3 nucleotides are TGCAGTGCTACCTGGCGGAGTAACACCGGGGAGCTGTTTTTT. V is TRBV20-1 and J is TRBJ2-2, with no clear D. V lost 4 bases to trimming and J lost 2 bases, with 11 bases between them. The CDR3 covers 14 residues. Germline CDR1 reads DFQATT; CDR2 reads SNEGSKA (reference sequence).

Notes on this clonotype: Being one base from a much bigger clone, this may be a read error. This chain joins TRBV20-1 and TRBJ1-6; unclear D gene. V was trimmed by 0 bases and J by 9 bases, leaving 6 bases between them. The germline CDR1 and CDR2 sequences are DFQATT and SNEGSKA (reference sequence). This CDR3 has 12 residues. The CDR3 bases are TGCAGTGCTAGAGAGGGGAGTTCACCCCTCCACTTT. Translated, it gives CSAREGSSPLHF.